One sample yielded the 21 T cell receptor beta chains listed below, sequenced in a study of shared clonotypes between healthy human individuals. TCRdb's table, derived via immunoSEQ multiplex PCR, lists solely in-frame clones and lacks some. Among around 940,000 clones listed, about 80% were seen once. Sequencing was carried out using memory CD4+ T cells sorted from blood. Subset given: CD45RA-negative fraction. Source of these receptors: a man between 18 and 35 years old in good health.

Regarding this clone: A read error may explain this, as a much larger clone is one base away. The chain carries TRBV7-9 and TRBJ2-1; D possibly corresponds to TRBD1 (6 bases). Germline V lookup: CDR1 SEHNR, CDR2 FQNEAQ (reference sequence). Trimming stripped 5 bases from V and 0 bases from J, with 8 bases between. This CDR3 is 14 amino acids long. The CDR3 is CASSDRSSYNEQFF. The CDR3 DNA sequence: TGTGCCAGCAGCGACAGGAGCTCCTACAATGAGCAGTTCTTC.

The V and J genes are TRBV7-2 and TRBJ2-3, with TRBD1 matching over 8 bases. Trimming took 6 bases from V and 2 from J; bases not matched to a gene: 10. There are 16 residues in the CDR3. CDR1 and CDR2 from the germline V gene are SGHTA and FQGNSA. The CDR3 DNA is TGTGCCAGCAGGCGGACAGGGTCTCCTCTCACAGATACGCAGTATTTT. Its protein product is CASRRTGSPLTDTQYF.

The chain is built from TRBV10-3 and TRBJ1-2, with TRBD1 matching over 7 bases. The CDR3 runs to 13 residues. V trimming: 4 bases; J trimming: 6 bases; junction bases outside the gene matches: 5. Germline CDR1 is ENHRY and CDR2 is SYGVKD. The CDR3 bases are TGTGCCATCAGTGGGCAGGGGGACCATGGCTACACCTTC. This gives the protein CAISGQGDHGYTF.

This chain connects TRBV18 to TRBJ2-1; 8 bases are shared with TRBD1. The V gene's germline CDR1 is KGHSH and CDR2 LQKENI. After removal of 5 bases from V and 0 bases from J, the junction contained 6 bases not matched to a gene. This CDR3 has 16 residues. The CDR3: CASSSRQGSSYNEQFF. CDR3 DNA: TGTGCCAGCTCATCACGACAGGGGAGCTCCTACAATGAGCAGTTCTTC.

The V and J genes are TRBV11-1 and TRBJ2-1; 11 bases fit TRBD1. This CDR3 is built from 16 residues. The trim removed 5 bases at V and 7 bases at J, leaving 10 bases unmatched. The germline gives CDR1 SGHAT, CDR2 FQDESV (reference sequence). The CDR3 DNA reads TGTGCCAGCAGCCAACACCGGGACAGGGGGTTTAATGAGCAGTTCTTC. Amino acids: CASSQHRDRGFNEQFF.

With respect to this clone: This may be a read error: a much more frequent sequence differs by one nucleotide. The chain recombines TRBV7-9 with TRBJ2-5, with D possibly being TRBD1 (6 bases). Looked up from germline, CDR1 is SEHNR and CDR2 is FQNEAQ (reference sequence). This CDR3 has 13 residues. Trimming shortened V by 3 bases and J by 2 bases, and 7 bases separated the two germline ends. The CDR3 DNA reads TGTGCCAGCAGCTTCGGACAGCAAGAGACCCAGTACTTC. Protein sequence: CASSFGQQETQYF.

This clone occurred once. The rearrangement links TRBV4-3 to TRBJ2-1; 7 nucleotides agree with TRBD2. Per the germline V gene, CDR1 is LGHNA and CDR2 is YSLEER. The V gene end was trimmed by 0 bases and the J gene end by 2 bases; junction bases not matched to a gene: 4. This CDR3 comprises 16 residues. The CDR3 here is CASSQEGLAAYNEQFF. The CDR3 DNA reads TGCGCCAGCAGCCAAGAAGGCCTAGCGGCCTACAATGAGCAGTTCTTC.

This clone turned up a few times. This rearrangement joins TRBV9 to TRBJ2-7, with D possibly being TRBD1 (6 bases). With 4 bases removed from V and 4 bases from J, the gap between germline ends came to 15 bases. Per germline, CDR1 SGDLS and CDR2 YYNGEE. This CDR3 contains 14 residues. The CDR3 is CASSSGAFGYEQYF. The CDR3 coding sequence is TGTGCCAGCAGCTCAGGGGCGTTCGGATACGAGCAGTACTTC.

V is TRBV19 and J is TRBJ1-1; weak D call: TRBD1 (5 bases). Germline-derived CDR1 and CDR2 are LNHDA and SQIVND (reference sequence). The CDR3 is 13 amino acids. V was cut by 5 bases and J by 6 bases, with 13 bases left in between. CDR3 coding DNA: TGTGCCAGTAGTCGGAGGGGAGTCGCTGAAGCTTTCTTT. Its translation is CASSRRGVAEAFF.

The chain is built from TRBV6-1 and TRBJ1-5; possibly TRBD1 for D (6 bases). The germline V gene encodes CDR1 MNHNS and CDR2 SASEGT. The V gene lost 7 bases and the J gene lost 4 bases, with 11 bases spanning the gap. The CDR3 totals 13 residues. Here the CDR3 DNA reads TGTGCCAGCACTGGGACACCAAATCAGCCCCAGCATTTT. The encoded protein is CASTGTPNQPQHF.

The rearrangement links TRBV2 to TRBJ2-7; 8 positions agree with TRBD2. The ends lost 7 bases at V and 0 bases at J; junction bases unmatched: 14. CDR1 SNHLY and CDR2 FYNNEI come from the germline V gene. The CDR3 has 17 residues. The CDR3 DNA reads TGTGCCAGCAAGCACGGGGGGGATAACAGGCCCTCCTACGAGCAGTACTTC. Protein product: CASKHGGDNRPSYEQYF.

For this clone: Within the sample, other DNA sequences also encode this same CDR3. The chain is built from TRBV28 and TRBJ1-1; 7 bases agree with TRBD1. The germline gives CDR1 MDHEN, CDR2 SYDVKM. The CDR3 consists of 12 residues. V was clipped by 3 bases and J by 5 bases; unmatched bases: 0. CDR3 loop: CASSFRGTEAFF. CDR3 coding DNA: TGTGCCAGCAGTTTCAGGGGGACTGAAGCTTTCTTT.

The chain carries TRBV29-1 and TRBJ1-2; the D is unclear. Germline CDR1 SQVTM, CDR2 ANQGSEA. Trimming removed 0 bases from V and 2 bases from J, with 10 bases in between. CDR3 length: 14 amino acids. The CDR3 DNA is TGCAGCGTTGAAGATCCGGCACGGAACTATGGCTACACCTTC. Protein: CSVEDPARNYGYTF.

This chain uses TRBV18 with TRBJ1-2; 8 bases fit TRBD1. The CDR3 loop spans 14 amino acids. J lost 4 bases, V lost 3 bases, and 4 bases had no gene match. CDR1 is KGHSH, CDR2 LQKENI, per germline. CDR3 nucleotide sequence: TGTGCCAGCTCACCGGACAGGGTGGGCTATGGCTACACCTTC. It is translated as CASSPDRVGYGYTF. The complete variable domain, with remaining parts taken from reference TRBV18 and TRBJ1-2, reads NAGVMQNPRHLVRRRGQEARLRCSPMKGHSHVYWYRQLPEEGLKFMVYLQKENIIDESGMPKERFSAEFPKEGPSILRIQQVVRGDSAAYFCASSPDRVGYGYTFGSGTRLTVV.

This clone has just one count. This chain connects TRBV9 to TRBJ2-2; TRBD2 aligns across 10 bases. The germline gives CDR1 SGDLS, CDR2 YYNGEE. V shed 0 bases and J 6 bases; nucleotides not matched to a gene: 5. This CDR3 is 16 amino acids long. The CDR3 loop is CASSVATSGVPGELFF. The CDR3 coding sequence is TGTGCCAGCAGCGTAGCAACTAGCGGGGTCCCCGGGGAGCTGTTTTTT.

The V gene is TRBV29-1, the J gene TRBJ1-2; no definite D call. V was pared by 3 bases and J by 7 bases, with 12 bases between. Germline-derived CDR1 and CDR2 are SQVTM and ANQGSEA. The CDR3 is 12 residues long. CDR3 loop: CSVEHWLSGYTF. CDR3 DNA sequence: TGCAGCGTTGAGCATTGGTTGTCTGGCTACACCTTC.

There are many counts of this clone. V is TRBV6-6 and J is TRBJ2-7; D may be TRBD2 (6 bases). Deletions cut 0 bases from V and 5 bases from J, with 17 bases between. The CDR3 is 16 residues long. In germline, CDR1 is MNHNY, CDR2 SVGAGI (reference sequence). CDR3 amino acids: CASSYSSYAGGDEQYF. The DNA of the CDR3 is TGTGCCAGCAGTTACTCGAGTTACGCCGGAGGGGACGAGCAGTACTTC.

V and J are TRBV4-1 and TRBJ1-4; D remains ambiguous. The V end was cut by 0 bases, the J end by 6 bases, with 17 bases between. The CDR3 is 17 amino acids. Germline CDR1 and CDR2: MGHRA and YSYEKL. In DNA, the CDR3 is TGCGCCAGCAGCCAAGATCGGGAGGGCATTATGCATGAAAAACTGTTTTTT. This gives the protein CASSQDREGIMHEKLFF.

This sequence joins TRBV15 and TRBJ1-3; unclear D gene. V gave up 0 bases and J gave up 0 bases, with 6 bases separating them. This CDR3 contains 15 residues. Germline V gene sequence: CDR1 LNHNV, CDR2 YYDKDF (reference sequence). The CDR3 is CATSRDHTSGNTIYF. For the CDR3, the DNA is TGTGCCACCAGCAGAGATCACACCTCTGGAAACACCATATATTTT.

This clone occurred a few times. The chain links TRBV9 to TRBJ1-5; D not resolved. V was pared by 0 bases and J by 5 bases, with 9 bases between. The germline V gene encodes CDR1 SGDLS and CDR2 YYNGEE. The CDR3 is 14 amino acids. The CDR3 region has the DNA TGTGCCAGCAGCGTAGGTCCGCGGGATCAGCCCCAGCATTTT. Amino acids: CASSVGPRDQPQHF.

A remark on this clone: The sample holds other DNA sequences that translate to the same CDR3. The chain uses TRBV9 and TRBJ2-3; TRBD2 matches 8 bases. The CDR3 contains 16 residues. Germline CDR1 SGDLS, CDR2 YYNGEE. With 0 bases clipped from V and 3 bases from J, the junction kept 6 bases outside the gene matches. In DNA form, the CDR3 reads TGTGCCAGCAGCGTAGGGCGGGGGGCGTCAACAGATACGCAGTATTTT. It is translated as CASSVGRGASTDTQYF.